This paragraph covers one T cell receptor beta chain sequence. The antigen is not known. Germline CDR1 reads SGHDT; CDR2 reads YYEEEE. The CDR3 has 15 residues. Trimming cost V 4 bases and J 7 bases; bases outside gene matches: 8. Some clones are missing from TCRdb's copy, which holds only in-frame ones; the method was immunoSEQ multiplex PCR. The profile shows about 1.5 million clones, 96% of them singletons. CD4+ cells were split into CD45RA+ naive and CD45RA-negative memory subsets. This specimen belongs to a study of shared clonotypes between healthy human individuals. Whole-study results and caveats: All-four-donor shared clonotypes had higher generation probabilities than non-shared clonotypes did.

The rearrangement links TRBV5-6 to TRBJ1-3; 10 bases are a match to TRBD1. The TCR comes from a man younger than 40 in good health. The specimen sequenced was naive CD4+ T cells sorted from blood. Subset indicated: CD45RA+ positively selected. DNA of the CDR3: TGTGCCAGCAGCCCGGGACAGGGGAGAGAGAACACCATATATTTT. Translated, it gives CASSPGQGRENTIYF.